These 3 T cell receptor beta chains share one sample of origin, sequenced in a study of blood T cell repertoires in COVID-19. Only in-frame clones appear in the TCRdb table, and some are missing; sequencing was by immunoSEQ multiplex PCR. The sample yields 80,000 or so clones, approximately 89% seen once. The sequencing input was peripheral blood. All receptors come from a woman aged 55 to 70 with acute or convalescent COVID-19.

The J gene is TRBJ1-1, the V gene TRBV5-1; TRBD1 might be the D (6 bases). V lost 2 bases and J 1 base, leaving 9 bases between the germline ends. The CDR3 spans 14 residues. Germline V CDR1 and CDR2: SGHRS, YFSETQ. The CDR3 DNA sequence: TGCGCCAGCAGCTTCGGACAGAGGAACACTGAAGCTTTCTTT. Translating it yields CASSFGQRNTEAFF. The full variable domain, with the rest looked up from reference TRBV5-1 and TRBJ1-1, is KAGVTQTPRYLIKTRGQQVTLSCSPISGHRSVSWYQQTPGQGLQFLFEYFSETQRNKGNFPGRFSGRQFSNSRSEMNVSTLELGDSALYLCASSFGQRNTEAFFGQGTRLTVV.

This clone showed up just once. V is TRBV7-8 and J is TRBJ2-7, with TRBD1 matching 9 bases. The CDR3 sequence is 14 residues long. Germline lookup yields CDR1 SGHVS and CDR2 FQNEAQ. The J segment lost 5 bases and the V segment lost 5 bases, leaving 7 bases of the junction unmatched. CDR3 amino acids: CASSTGQGFDEQYF. CDR3 nucleotide sequence: TGTGCCAGCAGCACAGGACAGGGGTTCGACGAGCAGTACTTC.

CDR3 protein: CASSLAQGHPMNTEAFF. The CDR3 DNA sequence: TGCGCCAGCAGCTTGGCGCAGGGCCACCCTATGAACACTGAAGCTTTCTTT. This rearrangement joins TRBV5-1 to TRBJ1-1; possible D gene TRBD1, 5 bases. V lost 0 bases to trimming and J lost 0 bases, with 15 bases between them. Germline-derived CDR1 and CDR2 are SGHRS and YFSETQ. There are 17 residues in the CDR3.